This TCR beta chain was profiled in a study of persistence of HIV-infected CD4 T cells. Anti-CD3/anti-CD28 beads served as a nonspecific positive control stimulus. Responding CD4+ T cells were sorted by upregulation of both CD40 ligand and CD69. This clone was seen only a few times. Its antigen is unknown. CDR3 size: 15 residues. V was pared by 2 bases and J by 7 bases, with 6 bases of the junction left unmatched. Looked up from germline, CDR1 is SGHNT and CDR2 is YYREEE (reference sequence). Sequencing used immunoSEQ version 4 in survey mode. Using immunoSEQ multiplex PCR, the repertoire was profiled, and TCRdb retains in-frame clones only, with some absent. Among some 50,000 clones listed, approximately 90% were seen once.

The rearrangement uses TRBV5-4 and TRBJ2-7; 13 positions agree with TRBD2. The starting material was CD4+ T cells sorted from PBMCs after approximately 20-hour stimulation, obtained from a patient who received antiretroviral therapy. This receptor was taken from an adult woman with HIV who was CMV-seropositive. The CDR3 bases are TGTGCCAGCAGCTTTACTAGCGGGAGGGCCCAGGAGCAGTACTTC. It encodes CASSFTSGRAQEQYF.